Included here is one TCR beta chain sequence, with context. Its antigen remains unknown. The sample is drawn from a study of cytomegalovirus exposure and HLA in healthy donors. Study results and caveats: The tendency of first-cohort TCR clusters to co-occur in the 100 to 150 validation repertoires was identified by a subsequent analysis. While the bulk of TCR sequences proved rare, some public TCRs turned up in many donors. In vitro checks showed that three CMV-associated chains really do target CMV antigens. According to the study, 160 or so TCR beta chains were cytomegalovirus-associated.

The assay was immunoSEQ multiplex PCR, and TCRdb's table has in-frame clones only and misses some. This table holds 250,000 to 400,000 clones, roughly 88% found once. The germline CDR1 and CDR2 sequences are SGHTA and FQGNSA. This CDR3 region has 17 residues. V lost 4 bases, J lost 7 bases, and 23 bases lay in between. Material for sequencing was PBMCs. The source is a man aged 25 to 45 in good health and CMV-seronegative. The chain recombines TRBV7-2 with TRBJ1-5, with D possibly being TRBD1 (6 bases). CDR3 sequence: CASSSGGAKTGRQPQHF. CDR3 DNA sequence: TGTGCCAGCAGCTCTGGGGGGGCGAAGACCGGGCGCCAGCCCCAGCATTTT.